The clone carrying this T cell receptor (beta chain) was seen a few times. Produced via immunoSEQ multiplex PCR; TCRdb's table is partial and in-frame only. This table holds approximately 210,000 clones, 70% to 90% found once. This entry comes from a study of blood T cell repertoires in COVID-19. This CDR3 comprises 14 residues. Germline-derived CDR1 and CDR2 are LNHDA and SQIVND (reference sequence). Trimming removed 7 bases at V and 3 bases at J, with 15 bases between. The rearrangement links TRBV19 to TRBJ1-2; weak D call: TRBD1 (5 bases). The TCR originated in a woman between 35 and 50 years old with acute or convalescent COVID-19. The sequencing sample was made of peripheral blood. Here the CDR3 DNA reads TGTGCCAGTACCCCCAGGGCGGATCACTATGGCTACACCTTC. Its protein is CASTPRADHYGYTF.